This record concerns one TCR beta chain sequence. CDR1 and CDR2 from the germline V gene are SGHRS and YFSETQ. The CDR3 loop spans 16 amino acids. V lost 0 bases to trimming and J lost 2 bases; unmatched junction nucleotides: 6. The repertoire was sequenced with immunoSEQ multiplex PCR; TCRdb's copy has only in-frame clones and lacks some. The sample holds roughly 140,000 clones, roughly 88% seen once. This entry belongs to a study of blood T cell repertoires in COVID-19. Sequenced input: peripheral blood. This chain links TRBV5-1 with TRBJ2-5; 8 bases are shared with TRBD1. The sequence came from a woman aged 45-60 years in a cohort sampled during active or convalescent COVID-19. The DNA for the CDR3 is TGCGCCAGCAGCTTGGGACAGGGGTACGGACAAGAGACCCAGTACTTC. Translating gives CASSLGQGYGQETQYF.